The 6 T cell receptor beta chains listed next were all sequenced from one sample in a study of cytomegalovirus exposure and HLA in healthy donors (dated by TCRdb to 2017 to 2019). Library generation was performed with the immunoSEQ multiplex PCR assay. A mixture of 60 forward primers for TCR Vbeta segments and 13 reverse primers for TCR Jbeta segments was used in the multiplex PCR. TCRdb limited this immuneACCESS table to in-frame rearrangements with V and J called. A share of clones is missing; checked studies link under half to unresolved V genes, and the rest is unexplained. This specimen's table enumerates about 140,000 clones. The ten largest make up approximately 0.88% of the sample. Sequenced: PBMCs. Receptors originate from a male donor in good health and CMV-seronegative.

This CDR3 reads CASSLTPSYEQYF. In DNA form, the CDR3 reads TGTGCCAGCAGCTTAACTCCTTCCTACGAGCAGTACTTC. The chain joins TRBV7-9 to TRBJ2-7; D remains ambiguous. The V and J ends lost 2 bases and 1 base respectively, with 6 bases between them. CDR3 length equals 13 residues. In germline, CDR1 is SEHNR, CDR2 FQNEAQ (reference sequence). Using reference TRBV7-9 and TRBJ2-7 for the parts outside the CDR3, the full variable domain is DTGVSQNPRHKITKRGQNVTFRCDPISEHNRLYWYRQTLGQGPEFLTYFQNEAQLEKSRLLSDRFSAERPKGSFSTLEIQRTEQGDSAMYLCASSLTPSYEQYFGPGTRLTVT.

The chain is built from TRBV2 and TRBJ2-7, with 7 bases fitting TRBD1. Germline-derived CDR1 and CDR2 are SNHLY and FYNNEI. The J segment lost 1 base and the V segment lost 7 bases, leaving 10 bases of the junction unmatched. The CDR3 spans 15 residues. The CDR3: CASKDRTGTSYEQYF. The CDR3 region has the DNA TGTGCCAGCAAAGACCGGACAGGCACTTCCTACGAGCAGTACTTC.

The gene calls are TRBV6-6 and TRBJ2-7, with a possible D match to TRBD1 (6 bases). This CDR3 is 14 amino acids long. Trimming cost V 5 bases and J 0 bases, with 11 bases left between them. Germline-derived CDR1 and CDR2 are MNHNY and SVGAGI (reference sequence). CDR3: CASSRGTDSYEQYF. Here the CDR3 DNA reads TGTGCCAGCAGTAGGGGGACGGACTCCTACGAGCAGTACTTC.

This chain uses TRBV28 with TRBJ2-2; D is perhaps TRBD2 (5 bases). Germline CDR1 is MDHEN and CDR2 is SYDVKM. V shed 9 bases and J shed 2 bases, with 13 bases lying between them. CDR3 length: 14 amino acids. CDR3 nucleotide sequence: TGTGCCAGTAGGAGGCTACCCAACACCGGGGAGCTGTTTTTT. Its protein is CASRRLPNTGELFF. The variable domain in full, completed from reference TRBV28 and TRBJ2-2, reads DVKVTQSSRYLVKRTGEKVFLECVQDMDHENMFWYRQDPGLGLRLIYFSYDVKMKEKGDIPEGYSVSREKKERFSLILESASTNQTSMYLCASRRLPNTGELFFGEGSRLTVL.

The chain combines TRBV6-1 with TRBJ1-1; D perhaps matches TRBD1 (6 bases). Germline assignment: CDR1 MNHNS and CDR2 SASEGT. The CDR3 has 15 residues. The ends were cut back, 6 bases at V and 4 bases at J, with 18 bases in the middle. Written as DNA, the CDR3 is TGTGCCAGCAGAGTACAGGGCATCCTAGTCACTGAAGCTTTCTTT. Translating it yields CASRVQGILVTEAFF.

The J gene is TRBJ2-3, the V gene TRBV2, with 8 bases lining up with TRBD2. This CDR3 is built from 17 residues. The germline gives CDR1 SNHLY, CDR2 FYNNEI. The ends lost 0 bases at V and 5 bases at J; junction bases unmatched: 10. CDR3 in amino acids: CASSEALLLAGLDTQYF. Here the CDR3 DNA reads TGTGCCAGCAGTGAAGCGCTCCTCCTAGCGGGCCTAGATACGCAGTATTTT.